One and the same sample provided the 16 T cell receptor beta chains below, sequenced in a study of T cell responses to AZD1222 COVID-19 vaccine. The repertoire was sequenced with immunoSEQ multiplex PCR; TCRdb's copy has only in-frame clones and lacks some. The table lists 95,000 to 100,000 clones, roughly 83% of them singletons, with 12% to 15% in the top ten. The sample in question was peripheral blood, obtained 28 days after the second AZD1222 dose. Receptors were obtained from an adult who received the AZD1222 COVID-19 vaccine.

The V and J genes are TRBV18 and TRBJ2-7; D gene ambiguous. The CDR3 sequence is 14 residues long. Trimming removed 3 bases from V and 1 base from J, with 10 bases in between. The germline V gene has CDR1 KGHSH and CDR2 LQKENI. The CDR3 here is CASSPTVPSYEQYF. CDR3 nucleotides: TGTGCCAGCTCACCGACCGTGCCGTCCTACGAGCAGTACTTC.

The J gene is TRBJ2-3, the V gene TRBV5-1, with D maybe TRBD2 (7 bases). The CDR3 consists of 15 residues. The V gene's germline CDR1 is SGHRS and CDR2 YFSETQ. V lost 4 bases, J lost 5 bases, and 17 bases lay in between. The CDR3 protein is CASSPVGGAGDTQYF. CDR3 bases: TGCGCCAGCAGCCCCGTGGGGGGGGCGGGAGATACGCAGTATTTT. Supplemented by reference TRBV5-1 and TRBJ2-3, the full variable domain reads KAGVTQTPRYLIKTRGQQVTLSCSPISGHRSVSWYQQTPGQGLQFLFEYFSETQRNKGNFPGRFSGRQFSNSRSEMNVSTLELGDSALYLCASSPVGGAGDTQYFGPGTRLTVL.

Note on this clone: Other DNA sequences from this sample encode an identical CDR3 as well. The CDR3 protein is CASSRDRGRNQPQHF. CDR3 DNA: TGTGCCAGTAGTCGGGACAGGGGTCGCAATCAGCCCCAGCATTTT. The chain uses TRBV19 and TRBJ1-5; 10 bases align to TRBD1. With V trimmed by 5 bases and J by 2 bases, 3 bases remained unmatched. The length of the CDR3 is 15 residues. Germline V CDR1 and CDR2: LNHDA, SQIVND (reference sequence).

The J gene is TRBJ1-1, the V gene TRBV7-9; possibly TRBD1 for D (5 bases). Germline V gene data show CDR1 as SEHNR and CDR2 as FQNEAQ (reference sequence). This CDR3 contains 14 residues. The V end lost 4 bases, the J end lost 2 bases, and 11 bases lay between the germline ends. CDR3 sequence: CASSSPGINTEAFF. In DNA, the CDR3 is TGTGCCAGCAGCTCACCAGGGATCAACACTGAAGCTTTCTTT.

J is TRBJ1-1 and V is TRBV19; 8 bases agree with TRBD1. J gave up 0 bases and V 4 bases, and 7 bases lay outside the gene matches. Germline-derived CDR1 and CDR2 are LNHDA and SQIVND (reference sequence). This CDR3 has 16 residues. Here the CDR3 reads CASSTAGQGLNTEAFF. The CDR3 coding sequence is TGTGCCAGTAGTACGGCAGGACAGGGTTTGAACACTGAAGCTTTCTTT.

The V call is TRBV7-3, the J call TRBJ2-2; maybe TRBD2 (6 bases). Germline assignment: CDR1 SGHTA and CDR2 FQGTGA. This CDR3 comprises 15 residues. Trimming left V 5 bases short and J 6 bases short, with 16 bases between. The CDR3 DNA is TGTGCCAGCAGCCCCCGACTAGTACCAGCCGGGGAGCTGTTTTTT. Its translation: CASSPRLVPAGELFF.

V is TRBV5-4 and J is TRBJ2-7; maybe TRBD1 (5 bases). This CDR3 has 15 amino acids. Germline V gene lookup returns CDR1 SGHNT and CDR2 YYREEE (reference sequence). V lost 1 base and J 3 bases, leaving 14 bases between the germline ends. The CDR3 sequence: CASSLSTGGGYEQYF. In DNA form, the CDR3 reads TGTGCCAGCAGCTTGAGTACAGGTGGTGGCTACGAGCAGTACTTC.

CDR3 sequence (DNA): TGTGCCAGCAGCTTAGGGACAGGGCCTGGAAACACCATATATTTT. Protein product: CASSLGTGPGNTIYF. The chain is built from TRBV11-2 and TRBJ1-3; 8 nucleotides align to TRBD1. Germline-derived CDR1 and CDR2 are SGHAT and FQNNGV. The CDR3 covers 15 residues. With 1 base clipped from V and 2 bases from J, the junction kept 1 base outside the gene matches.

This chain uses TRBV10-2 with TRBJ2-3; unclear D gene. V lost 5 bases and J 6 bases, leaving 6 bases between the germline ends. The CDR3 totals 11 residues. From germline, CDR1 is WSHSY and CDR2 SAAADI. The CDR3 protein is CASSQADTQYF. DNA for the CDR3: TGCGCCAGCAGTCAAGCGGATACGCAGTATTTT.

The rearrangement uses TRBV2 and TRBJ1-5; possibly TRBD1 for D (6 bases). The V and J ends lost 5 bases and 0 bases respectively, with 14 bases between them. The germline V gene encodes CDR1 SNHLY and CDR2 FYNNEI. The CDR3 contains 16 residues. As DNA, the CDR3 is TGTGCCAGCAGTCCCCAGGGGATGGATAGCAATCAGCCCCAGCATTTT. This sequence encodes CASSPQGMDSNQPQHF.

V gene TRBV6-5 combines with J gene TRBJ1-2; 10 bases agree with TRBD1. The germline gives CDR1 MNHEY, CDR2 SVGAGI. The V gene end was trimmed by 2 bases and the J gene end by 4 bases; junction bases not matched to a gene: 1. The CDR3 runs to 14 residues. The CDR3 here is CASSYGTGVYGYTF. As DNA, the CDR3 is TGTGCCAGCAGTTACGGGACAGGGGTCTATGGCTACACCTTC.

The V call is TRBV3-1 (or the pseudogene TRBV3-2), the J call TRBJ2-7, with 8 bases fitting TRBD2. Germline V CDR1 and CDR2: LGHDT, YNNKEL (reference sequence). The CDR3 has 22 amino acids. J lost 4 bases, V lost 4 bases, and 30 bases had no gene match. The CDR3 bases are TGTGCCAGCAGCCGAGGACTAGCCGCGGGGTTCTTGGATCCCCCAACCCTTTACGAGCAGTACTTC. This gives the protein CASSRGLAAGFLDPPTLYEQYF.

The J gene is TRBJ1-1, the V gene TRBV28; D may be TRBD1 (6 bases). Trimming removed 6 bases at V and 10 bases at J, with 15 bases between. Germline V CDR1 and CDR2: MDHEN, SYDVKM. The CDR3 covers 12 residues. The CDR3 nucleotides are TGTGCCAGCAGAGGACCGGGAGGGGGAGCTTTCTTT. Protein product: CASRGPGGGAFF.

The CDR3 region is CASSTPGTQSPEAFF. CDR3 DNA: TGTGCCAGCAGCACCCCAGGTACGCAAAGCCCTGAAGCTTTCTTT. J is TRBJ1-1 and V is TRBV7-8; D gene unclear. Germline values: CDR1 SGHVS, CDR2 FQNEAQ. The CDR3 consists of 15 residues. The ends were cut back, 5 bases at V and 6 bases at J, with 19 bases in the middle.

The chain joins TRBV6-2 or TRBV6-3 to TRBJ2-7; TRBD1 matches at 8 bases. This CDR3 contains 15 residues. Losses at the gene ends were 2 bases for V and 12 bases for J; bases not matched to a gene: 15. Germline loops: CDR1 MNHEY, CDR2 SVGEGT. Here the CDR3 DNA reads TGTGCCAGCAGTTACGGGTCGGGACAGGCTGAGGGTCGGTACTTC. Its translation: CASSYGSGQAEGRYF.

V gene TRBV2 combines with J gene TRBJ1-1; D is unclear. Deletions cut 7 bases from V and 4 bases from J, with 10 bases between. Germline loops: CDR1 SNHLY, CDR2 FYNNEI. CDR3 length equals 12 residues. In nucleotides, the CDR3 is TGTGCCAGCATCGCGGGGTCCACTGAAGCTTTCTTT. Its translation: CASIAGSTEAFF.